This T cell receptor (beta chain) derives from a study of long-term antiretroviral therapy in people with HIV. Runs used v3.0 of the immunoSEQ assay and were done at survey level. Assay: immunoSEQ multiplex PCR; the TCRdb copy retains only in-frame clones and omits some. Of 35,000 to 45,000 clones listed, 70% to 90% are singletons. CDR1 is SGHTA, CDR2 FQGNSA, per germline. CDR3 length: 14 amino acids. V lost 1 base and J 4 bases, leaving 11 bases between the germline ends. The material sequenced was unsorted PBMCs, taken 2.2 years after starting antiretroviral therapy. The chain carries TRBV7-2 and TRBJ2-7; D unresolved. This TCR was recovered from a man younger than 35 with HIV. In nucleotides, the CDR3 is TGTGCCAGCAGCTTAGGGAGAAATTTTTACGAGCAGTACTTC. Protein sequence: CASSLGRNFYEQYF.